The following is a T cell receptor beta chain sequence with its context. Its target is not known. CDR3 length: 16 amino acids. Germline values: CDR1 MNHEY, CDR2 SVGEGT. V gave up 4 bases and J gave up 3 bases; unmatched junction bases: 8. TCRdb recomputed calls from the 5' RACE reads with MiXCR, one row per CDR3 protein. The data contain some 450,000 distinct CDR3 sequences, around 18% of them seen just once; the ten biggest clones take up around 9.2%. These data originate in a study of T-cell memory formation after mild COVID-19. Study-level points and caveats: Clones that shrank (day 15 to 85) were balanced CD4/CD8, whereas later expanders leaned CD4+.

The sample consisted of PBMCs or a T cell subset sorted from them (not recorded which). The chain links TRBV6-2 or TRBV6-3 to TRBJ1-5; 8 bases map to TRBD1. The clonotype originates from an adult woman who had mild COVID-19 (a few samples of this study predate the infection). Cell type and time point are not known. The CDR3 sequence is CASSSGTGFSNQPQHF. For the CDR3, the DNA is TGTGCCAGCAGTTCCGGGACAGGTTTTTCCAATCAGCCCCAGCATTTT.